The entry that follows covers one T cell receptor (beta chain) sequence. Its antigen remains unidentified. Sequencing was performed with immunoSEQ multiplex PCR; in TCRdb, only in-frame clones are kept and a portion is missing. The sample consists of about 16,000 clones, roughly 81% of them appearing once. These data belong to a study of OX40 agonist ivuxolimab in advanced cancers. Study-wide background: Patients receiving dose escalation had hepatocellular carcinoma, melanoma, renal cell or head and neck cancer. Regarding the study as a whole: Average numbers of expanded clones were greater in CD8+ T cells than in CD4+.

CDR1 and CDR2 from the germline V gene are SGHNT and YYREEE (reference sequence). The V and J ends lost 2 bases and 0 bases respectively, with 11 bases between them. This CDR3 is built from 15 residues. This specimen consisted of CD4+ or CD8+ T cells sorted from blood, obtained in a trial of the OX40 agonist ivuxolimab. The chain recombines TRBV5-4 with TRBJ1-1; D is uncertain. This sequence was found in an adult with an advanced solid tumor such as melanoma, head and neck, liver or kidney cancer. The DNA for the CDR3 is TGTGCCAGCAGCTTAGGCCTAAGCATGAACACTGAAGCTTTCTTT. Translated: CASSLGLSMNTEAFF. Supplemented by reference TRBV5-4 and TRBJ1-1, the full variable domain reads ETGVTQSPTHLIKTRGQQVTLRCSSQSGHNTVSWYQQALGQGPQFIFQYYREEENGRGNFPPRFSGLQFPNYSSELNVNALELDDSALYLCASSLGLSMNTEAFFGQGTRLTVV.